These T cell receptor beta chains were read from a single sample in a study of shared clonotypes between healthy human individuals. Repertoires were generated with immunoSEQ multiplex PCR, while TCRdb's copy carries only in-frame clones and drops some. The top ten clones hold about 0.11% of a sample with more than 500,000 clones, 95% of them seen once. Sequencing was done on a sample of naive CD8+ T cells sorted from blood. The source of these receptors is a woman aged 25 to 39 in good health. Both conserved end residues are part of each CDR3. Fields, in order: clone size, CDR3 length, V gene, D gene, J gene, CDR3 DNA, CDR3 protein. D genes are given only for firm matches. Clone size, where shown, is once, few, many, or a class for clones that have expanded.

>-|16|TRBV27|-|TRBJ2-6
TGTGCCAGCAGTTTATCAGCCGGGTCAGGGGCCAACGTCCTGACTTTC
CASSLSAGSGANVLTF
>-|16|TRBV6-6|-|TRBJ2-7
TGTGCCAGCAGTTATCCCCGAGGACAGAACTCCTACGAGCAGTACTTC
CASSYPRGQNSYEQYF
>-|11|TRBV10-2|TRBD1|TRBJ2-7
TGCGCCAGCAGTGACAGGGGGGAGCAGTACTTC
CASSDRGEQYF
>-|15|TRBV13|TRBD1|TRBJ2-7
TGTGCCAGCAGCTCCAGGACAGGGGACTTGTTATGGCAGTACTTC
CASSSRTGDLLWQYF
>-|13|TRBV28|-|TRBJ2-7
TGTGCCAGCAGTTCACAGGGTTCCTACGAGCAGTACTTC
CASSSQGSYEQYF
>-|14|TRBV2|-|TRBJ1-2
TGTGCCAGCAGTGACGGAGAAGCTAACTATGGCTACACCTTC
CASSDGEANYGYTF
>-|15|TRBV27|TRBD1|TRBJ1-2
TGTGCCAGCAGTGCCGGGACAGGCTCTAACTATGGCTACACCTTC
CASSAGTGSNYGYTF
>-|15|TRBV2|-|TRBJ2-1
TGTGCCAGCAGTGAAATGGGTGTGAATTGGGGTGAGCAGTTCTTC
CASSEMGVNWGEQFF
>once|13|TRBV6-5|-|TRBJ2-2
TGTGCCAGCAGTTACCTGGGTGGCGGGGAGCTGTTTTTT
CASSYLGGGELFF
>-|14|TRBV6-5|-|TRBJ1-1
TGTGCCAGCAGGATGGACCCGTTCGGGACTGAAGCTTTCTTT
CASRMDPFGTEAFF